A selection of T cell receptor beta chains follows, all from one sample in a study of cytomegalovirus exposure and HLA in healthy donors. Measured with immunoSEQ multiplex PCR; TCRdb has only the in-frame clones, and not every one. The profile shows 110,000 or so clones, approximately 8.6% of them singletons. Input material: PBMCs. Receptors originate from a woman in her thirties or forties in good health and CMV-seropositive. Both conserved end residues are part of each CDR3. A D gene is named only where the DNA matches it firmly. For some rows the clone size is stated as once, few or many, or as a class when expanded; others skip it.

cdr3_length d_call j_call clone_size v_call cdr3_aa cdr3_nt
14 . TRBJ1-1 . TRBV28 CASSLSDTYTEAFF TGTGCCAGCAGTTTATCGGACACTTACACTGAAGCTTTCTTT
19 . TRBJ2-3 . TRBV7-2 CASSLRGLSLSWRTDTQYF TGTGCCAGCAGCTTAAGGGGCCTCTCGCTCAGCTGGCGCACAGATACGCAGTATTTT
13 TRBD1 TRBJ1-5 few TRBV10-3 CAISEYRGQPQHF TGTGCCATCAGTGAATACAGGGGTCAGCCCCAGCATTTT
14 . TRBJ1-2 few TRBV14 CASSPPVGHWGYTF TGTGCCAGCAGCCCCCCGGTGGGCCACTGGGGCTACACCTTC
15 TRBD2 TRBJ2-3 . TRBV6-4 CASSSGTSGSDTQYF TGTGCCAGCTCCTCCGGGACTAGCGGATCAGATACGCAGTATTTT
14 TRBD1 TRBJ1-4 . TRBV11-2 CASSKDRGNEKLFF TGTGCCAGCAGCAAGGACAGGGGTAATGAAAAACTGTTTTTT
16 TRBD1 TRBJ2-7 few TRBV27 CASSPGTGGWSYEQYF TGTGCCAGCAGTCCAGGGACAGGGGGCTGGTCCTACGAGCAGTACTTC
19 TRBD2 TRBJ2-3 . TRBV11-2 CASSLVEWTSGSSTDTQYF TGTGCCAGCAGCTTAGTGGAATGGACTAGCGGATCTAGCACAGATACGCAGTATTTT
14 . TRBJ1-1 few TRBV6-5 CASSYYRENTEAFF TGTGCCAGCAGTTACTACAGGGAAAACACTGAAGCTTTCTTT
17 . TRBJ2-5 . TRBV5-1 CASSQKWALAIQETQYF TGCGCCAGCAGCCAGAAATGGGCACTAGCAATCCAAGAGACCCAGTACTTC
13 . TRBJ1-5 few TRBV11-2 CASSLERGQPQHF TGTGCCAGCAGCTTAGAACGGGGTCAGCCCCAGCATTTT
14 TRBD1 TRBJ1-1 few TRBV19 CASSPGTGGTEAFF TGTGCCAGTAGTCCCGGGACAGGGGGGACTGAAGCTTTCTTT
14 . TRBJ2-7 . TRBV27 CASSYSRGAYEQYF TGTGCCAGCAGTTACTCCAGGGGGGCCTACGAGCAGTACTTC
13 TRBD1 TRBJ2-7 few TRBV7-8 CASSPRTGYEQYF TGTGCCAGCAGCCCCCGGACAGGCTACGAGCAGTACTTC
14 . TRBJ1-2 few TRBV7-6 CASSGGGLGYGYTF TGTGCCAGCAGCGGGGGCGGCCTCGGCTATGGCTACACCTTC
16 . TRBJ1-1 few TRBV9 CASSPPAQGFVTEAFF TGTGCCAGCAGCCCCCCTGCGCAGGGGTTCGTCACTGAAGCTTTCTTT
13 . TRBJ1-5 . TRBV6-1 CASSEVLLQPQHF TGTGCCAGCAGTGAAGTGTTACTTCAGCCCCAGCATTTT
16 . TRBJ1-5 . TRBV19 CASSKESGSLSEPQHF TGTGCCAGTAGTAAGGAGTCGGGGTCCCTATCAGAGCCCCAGCATTTT
13 TRBD1 TRBJ1-2 . TRBV2 CASSPGTAYGYTF TGTGCCAGCAGCCCTGGGACAGCCTATGGCTACACCTTC
14 . TRBJ1-5 few TRBV30 CAWSRGGNNQPQHF TGTGCCTGGAGTCGTGGAGGGAACAATCAGCCCCAGCATTTT
15 TRBD1 TRBJ1-1 few TRBV19 CASSIGRGRDTEAFF TGTGCCAGTAGTATCGGCAGGGGGCGTGACACTGAAGCTTTCTTT
16 TRBD2 TRBJ2-1 few TRBV7-6 CASSGSGGSSYNEQFF TGTGCCAGCAGCGGTAGCGGGGGGAGCTCCTACAATGAGCAGTTCTTC
15 TRBD1 TRBJ1-6 . TRBV28 CASSANWLTGFSGHF TGTGCCAGCAGTGCGAACTGGTTGACAGGGTTTAGTGGCCACTTT
14 . TRBJ1-1 . TRBV6-5 CASSPGQLNTEAFF TGTGCCAGCAGCCCTGGACAGTTGAACACTGAAGCTTTCTTT
13 . TRBJ2-3 . TRBV30 CAWTRGAPDTQYF TGTGCCTGGACGCGCGGGGCGCCGGATACGCAGTATTTT
13 . TRBJ1-1 few TRBV6-1 CASSVGQNTEAFF TGTGCCAGCAGTGTGGGACAGAACACTGAAGCTTTCTTT
13 . TRBJ2-1 few TRBV7-3 CASSLDTYNEQFF TGTGCCAGCAGCTTGGACACTTACAATGAGCAGTTCTTC
15 TRBD2 TRBJ2-1 . TRBV5-1 CASSFDGSGENEQFF TGCGCCAGCAGCTTTGACGGTAGCGGGGAAAATGAGCAGTTCTTC
19 TRBD1 TRBJ1-1 few TRBV4-1 CASSQDGAGGSLGDTEAFF TGCGCCAGCAGCCAAGATGGGGCAGGGGGATCCCTCGGGGACACTGAAGCTTTCTTT
14 TRBD2 TRBJ2-5 few TRBV6-6 CASSRLAGLETQYF TGTGCCAGCAGCAGACTAGCGGGGTTGGAGACCCAGTACTTC
14 TRBD1 TRBJ1-1 . TRBV11-2 CASSLGDRGTEAFF TGTGCCAGCAGCTTGGGGGACAGGGGGACTGAAGCTTTCTTT
14 . TRBJ2-5 few TRBV5-1 CASQLAANQETQYF TGCGCCAGCCAGTTGGCGGCGAACCAAGAGACCCAGTACTTC
12 . TRBJ1-2 . TRBV30 CAWRQGEYGYTF TGTGCCTGGAGACAGGGAGAGTATGGCTACACCTTC
15 . TRBJ1-4 . TRBV6-1 CASSEVSRFNEKLFF TGTGCCAGCAGTGAAGTGAGCCGGTTTAATGAAAAACTGTTTTTT
15 . TRBJ2-3 . TRBV13 CASSYRDIGTDTQYF TGTGCCAGCAGCTACCGGGACATCGGCACAGATACGCAGTATTTT
15 . TRBJ2-1 few TRBV19 CASSSGHRLGNEQFF TGTGCCAGTAGTTCGGGTCACCGGTTGGGTAATGAGCAGTTCTTC
13 . TRBJ1-2 . TRBV9 CASSPTGSYGYTF TGTGCCAGCAGCCCCACGGGATCCTATGGCTACACCTTC
17 . TRBJ1-2 few TRBV30 CAWSFPRRAVANYGYTF TGTGCCTGGAGTTTCCCCAGGCGGGCGGTAGCTAACTATGGCTACACCTTC
14 TRBD1 TRBJ1-6 few TRBV7-6 CASGRRGLNSPLHF TGTGCCAGCGGACGGAGGGGGCTAAATTCACCCCTCCACTTT
14 TRBD1 TRBJ2-7 few TRBV6-4 CASSLDRGSYEQYF TGTGCCAGCAGTTTGGACAGGGGGTCCTACGAGCAGTACTTC
16 . TRBJ2-3 few TRBV5-1 CASSWAGRRSTDTQYF TGCGCCAGCAGCTGGGCGGGGAGGAGAAGCACAGATACGCAGTATTTT
17 TRBD1 TRBJ1-1 . TRBV7-9 CASSTGTGGFMNTEAFF TGTGCCAGCAGCACCGGGACAGGGGGCTTCATGAACACTGAAGCTTTCTTT
12 . TRBJ1-1 . TRBV30 CAWSGVNTEAFF TGTGCCTGGAGCGGGGTAAACACTGAAGCTTTCTTT
16 TRBD2 TRBJ2-7 . TRBV4-1 CASSQESSGGPYEQYF TGCGCCAGCAGCCAAGAAAGCAGCGGGGGACCGTACGAGCAGTACTTC
15 TRBD2 TRBJ2-7 few TRBV9 CASSVGGGGTYEQYF TGTGCCAGCAGCGTAGGAGGCGGGGGGACCTACGAGCAGTACTTC
16 TRBD1 TRBJ2-3 . TRBV10-3 CAISVGQGGLADTQYF TGTGCCATCAGTGTTGGACAGGGTGGGTTAGCAGATACGCAGTATTTT
16 TRBD2 TRBJ2-5 few TRBV7-9 CASSPLAGGHQETQYF TGTGCCAGCAGCCCTCTGGCGGGGGGCCACCAAGAGACCCAGTACTTC